This TCR beta chain was sequenced in a study of chemoradiotherapy in HPV16-positive cancers (dated by TCRdb to 2022 to 2024). As for the study more broadly: Using functional T-cell assays on cells from two HPV16-positive patients, the researchers defined candidate HPV-specific T-cell clones and common TCR motifs. The study asked whether T-cell immunity against the HPV oncoproteins E6 and E7 changes during chemoradiotherapy and whether it affects survival. TCR repertoires from over 80 patients with HPV-related cancers were then used to track the candidate HPV-specific TCRs and motifs. Findings and caveats that apply to the study as a whole: Only two HPV16-positive patients were used to derive the functional definition of HPV-specific T cells, and the survival association was reported for HPV16-positive patients. In HPV16-positive patients, expansion of HPV-responsive T cells during chemoradiotherapy was associated with improved recurrence-free survival. Expansion of candidate HPV-specific clones and E7-related TCR motifs was observed in the tumor microenvironment during treatment, whereas no such expansion was observed for non-HPV-specific T cells.

The germline V gene specifies SGHDN as CDR1 and FVKESK as CDR2. Reading from cysteine to phenylalanine, the CDR3 counts 14 amino acids. Left in the record is the CDR3 DNA by itself, 42 bases read in frame from the first base. V was cut back by 1 base and J by 7 bases, leaving a gap of 11 bases between them. Library construction relied on the immunoSEQ multiplex PCR assay. Drawn from immuneACCESS, this table holds only the in-frame rearrangements with V and J called that TCRdb kept. Clones are partly lost; checked studies trace under half to an unresolved V gene and leave the rest unexplained. This sample comprises over 10,000 clones, approximately 90% of them detected only once. About 2.2% of the sample is in the top ten clones. Repertoires were sampled multiple times during chemoradiotherapy, which allowed clonal expansion in the tumor microenvironment to be followed. To note about this clone: The clone's antigen remains unknown. No qualities accompany the bases; no much larger clone lies one base away.

The sequencing here drew on blood, taken from a patient who underwent chemoradiotherapy. This chain is built from TRBV14 and TRBJ2-1, with no D gene named confidently. The receptor was derived from a human donor with HPV-associated anogenital cancer. The CDR3 reads as follows: CASSQARLVNEQFF. The nucleotides are TGTGCCAGCAGCCAAGCACGCCTCGTAAATGAGCAGTTCTTC.